This TCR beta chain was recorded in a study of blood T cell repertoires in COVID-19. In the study overall: The United States, Italy and Spain provided the acute and convalescent COVID-19 samples. PBMCs, B-cell-depleted T cells, or T cells provided the cDNA or gDNA that made up the material.

CDR1 SEHNR and CDR2 FQNEAQ come from the germline V gene (reference sequence). V was clipped by 2 bases and J by 4 bases, with 8 bases between them. This CDR3 is built from 13 residues. Libraries were prepared by immunoSEQ multiplex PCR; TCRdb keeps only in-frame clonotypes and omits some of them. The sample includes 250,000 to 300,000 clones, around 87% seen only once; the top ten take roughly 2.2%. This chain connects TRBV7-9 to TRBJ1-2; a weak D match, TRBD1 (5 bases). The material sequenced was peripheral blood. The receptor was derived from a woman between 50 and 59 years old who had recovered from COVID-19. CDR3 sequence (DNA): TGTGCCAGCAGCTTACAGGGTAGCTATGGCTACACCTTC. The encoded protein is CASSLQGSYGYTF.